These T cell receptor beta chains were read from a single sample in a study of blood T cell repertoires in COVID-19. TCRdb's table, derived via immunoSEQ multiplex PCR, lists solely in-frame clones and lacks some. The sample yields about 130,000 clones, around 74% seen once. Sequencing was carried out using peripheral blood. These receptors were collected from a man between 60 and 75 years old with acute or convalescent COVID-19. Each CDR3 is given with its conserved first and last residue. D genes are given only for firm matches. Clone size is given for some rows only: seen once, a few or many times, or a class if the clone is expanded.

j_call: TRBJ2-2; d_call: TRBD2; clone_size: .; v_call: TRBV9; cdr3_nt: TGTGCCAGCAGCGGGAGACTAGCGGGAGGCTCGAACACCGGGGAGCTGTTTTTT; cdr3_aa: CASSGRLAGGSNTGELFF
j_call: TRBJ1-2; d_call: .; clone_size: .; v_call: TRBV5-1; cdr3_nt: TGCGCCAGCAGCTTGACCGGAGGAGGAGGCTACACCTTC; cdr3_aa: CASSLTGGGGYTF
j_call: TRBJ1-1; d_call: TRBD1; clone_size: .; v_call: TRBV6-6; cdr3_nt: TGTGCCAGCAGTTACGGGACAGGGAACACTGAAGCTTTCTTT; cdr3_aa: CASSYGTGNTEAFF
j_call: TRBJ1-2; d_call: TRBD1; clone_size: .; v_call: TRBV3-1/TRBV3-2; cdr3_nt: TGTGCCAGCAGCCTAGACAGGGCTGGCTACACCTTC; cdr3_aa: CASSLDRAGYTF
j_call: TRBJ2-3; d_call: TRBD2; clone_size: few; v_call: TRBV6-4; cdr3_nt: TGTGCCAGCAGCCTCGCCCCAGCGGGAGGCGCAGATACGCAGTATTTT; cdr3_aa: CASSLAPAGGADTQYF
j_call: TRBJ2-7; d_call: TRBD1; clone_size: .; v_call: TRBV11-2; cdr3_nt: TGTGCCAGCAGCTTAGATCGGGACAGAACATACGAGCAGTACTTC; cdr3_aa: CASSLDRDRTYEQYF
j_call: TRBJ1-3; d_call: TRBD1; clone_size: few; v_call: TRBV3-1/TRBV3-2; cdr3_nt: TGTGCCAGCAGCCAAAGGCCACAGGGGGCGGGTGGAAACACCATATATTTT; cdr3_aa: CASSQRPQGAGGNTIYF
j_call: TRBJ1-1; d_call: TRBD1; clone_size: once; v_call: TRBV3-1/TRBV3-2; cdr3_nt: TGTGCCAGCAGCCACGGGACAGAAAACACTGAAGCTTTCTTT; cdr3_aa: CASSHGTENTEAFF
j_call: TRBJ1-2; d_call: TRBD1; clone_size: .; v_call: TRBV6-1; cdr3_nt: TGTGCCAGCAGTGAATTGCGAGGGCAGGGGGCAGGTGGCTACACCTTC; cdr3_aa: CASSELRGQGAGGYTF
j_call: TRBJ2-3; d_call: .; clone_size: .; v_call: TRBV5-8; cdr3_nt: TGTGCCAGCAGCTTGGAATCGCAGTTAGATACGCAGTATTTT; cdr3_aa: CASSLESQLDTQYF
j_call: TRBJ2-3; d_call: .; clone_size: .; v_call: TRBV6-1; cdr3_nt: TGTGCCAGCAGTGAAGGGCCCTTCACAGATACGCAGTATTTT; cdr3_aa: CASSEGPFTDTQYF
j_call: TRBJ2-6; d_call: .; clone_size: .; v_call: TRBV6-5; cdr3_nt: TGTGCCAGCACCACCGGGAATCCTGGGGCCAACGTCCTGACTTTC; cdr3_aa: CASTTGNPGANVLTF
j_call: TRBJ1-4; d_call: TRBD1; clone_size: .; v_call: TRBV11-3; cdr3_nt: TGTGCCAGCAGCTTAGCCGGGACAGGGGCTGAAAAACTGTTTTTT; cdr3_aa: CASSLAGTGAEKLFF
j_call: TRBJ2-3; d_call: TRBD2; clone_size: .; v_call: TRBV2; cdr3_nt: TGTGCCAGCAAGGGCGGGGGGGCTGCAGATACGCAGTATTTT; cdr3_aa: CASKGGGAADTQYF
j_call: TRBJ1-1; d_call: TRBD1; clone_size: .; v_call: TRBV29-1; cdr3_nt: TGCAGCGTAACACAGGGGGGAACGACTGAAGCTTTCTTT; cdr3_aa: CSVTQGGTTEAFF
j_call: TRBJ2-7; d_call: TRBD2; clone_size: once; v_call: TRBV6-5; cdr3_nt: TGTGCCAGCAGAAAGACTAGCGGGGTCTACGAGCAGTACTTC; cdr3_aa: CASRKTSGVYEQYF
j_call: TRBJ1-3; d_call: .; clone_size: few; v_call: TRBV9; cdr3_nt: TGTGCCAGCAGCTCTAAGGGGGGGTTTTCTGGAAACACCATATATTTT; cdr3_aa: CASSSKGGFSGNTIYF
j_call: TRBJ2-7; d_call: TRBD1; clone_size: .; v_call: TRBV2; cdr3_nt: TGTGCCAGCAGTGGACTTGACAGGGGAGGCGAGCAGTACTTC; cdr3_aa: CASSGLDRGGEQYF
j_call: TRBJ1-6; d_call: .; clone_size: .; v_call: TRBV19; cdr3_nt: TGTGCCAGTAGTATATCCAGGGGCTATAATTCACCCCTCCACTTT; cdr3_aa: CASSISRGYNSPLHF
j_call: TRBJ1-2; d_call: .; clone_size: .; v_call: TRBV6-2/TRBV6-3; cdr3_nt: TGTGCCAGCAGTTACGAGGCTGGGGCGCGAGGCTACACCTTC; cdr3_aa: CASSYEAGARGYTF
j_call: TRBJ2-1; d_call: .; clone_size: .; v_call: TRBV7-9; cdr3_nt: TGTGCCAGCAGCTTTGGGGAAGCGGCGGTAAGACAGTTCTTC; cdr3_aa: CASSFGEAAVRQFF
j_call: TRBJ1-1; d_call: TRBD1; clone_size: .; v_call: TRBV3-1/TRBV3-2; cdr3_nt: TGTGCCAGCAGCCCCTGGGACAGGGCGAACACTGAAGCTTTCTTT; cdr3_aa: CASSPWDRANTEAFF
j_call: TRBJ2-1; d_call: .; clone_size: .; v_call: TRBV7-7; cdr3_nt: TGTGCCAGCAGCCCTTCTTTAGGGGCAAGTTCGATCGAGCAGTTCTTC; cdr3_aa: CASSPSLGASSIEQFF
j_call: TRBJ1-4; d_call: .; clone_size: .; v_call: TRBV5-1; cdr3_nt: TGCGCCAGCAGCTTGACAGGTCGGGCGTGGGAAAATGAAAAACTGTTTTTT; cdr3_aa: CASSLTGRAWENEKLFF
j_call: TRBJ1-2; d_call: TRBD1; clone_size: .; v_call: TRBV29-1; cdr3_nt: TGCAGCGGAAGGGGACAGGGGGCGAACACCTTC; cdr3_aa: CSGRGQGANTF
j_call: TRBJ2-7; d_call: TRBD2; clone_size: few; v_call: TRBV5-1; cdr3_nt: TGCGCCAGCAGCTTGGGCGCGGGAGGTGGGGACGAGCAGTACTTC; cdr3_aa: CASSLGAGGGDEQYF
j_call: TRBJ2-3; d_call: .; clone_size: .; v_call: TRBV19; cdr3_nt: TGTGCCAGTACCCTACTAGGGCACGGGCCAGATACGCAGTATTTT; cdr3_aa: CASTLLGHGPDTQYF
j_call: TRBJ2-1; d_call: TRBD2; clone_size: .; v_call: TRBV2; cdr3_nt: TGTGCCAGCAGGGGACTAGCGGCTCCGAGCTCCTACAATGAGCAGTTCTTC; cdr3_aa: CASRGLAAPSSYNEQFF
j_call: TRBJ2-3; d_call: .; clone_size: .; v_call: TRBV11-3; cdr3_nt: TGTGCCAGCAGCTTAGAACAGACAGATACGCAGTATTTT; cdr3_aa: CASSLEQTDTQYF
j_call: TRBJ2-5; d_call: TRBD1; clone_size: once; v_call: TRBV5-8; cdr3_nt: TGTGCCAGCAGCAGCGGAACAGGGGGCACAAAGACCCAGTACTTC; cdr3_aa: CASSSGTGGTKTQYF
j_call: TRBJ1-2; d_call: .; clone_size: .; v_call: TRBV5-1; cdr3_nt: TGCGCCAGCAGCTTATCACAGGTTGGGATTAGCTATGGCTACACCTTC; cdr3_aa: CASSLSQVGISYGYTF
j_call: TRBJ2-1; d_call: TRBD1; clone_size: .; v_call: TRBV14; cdr3_nt: TGTGCCAGCAGCCTACCGGGACAGGGTAAGGGGAGTGAGCAGTTCTTC; cdr3_aa: CASSLPGQGKGSEQFF
j_call: TRBJ1-2; d_call: .; clone_size: .; v_call: TRBV4-1; cdr3_nt: TGCGCCAGCACCCAGACCCAAACAGGCTACGGCTACACCTTC; cdr3_aa: CASTQTQTGYGYTF
j_call: TRBJ1-6; d_call: .; clone_size: .; v_call: TRBV30; cdr3_nt: TGTGCCTGGGAAGACTCCGTTTCTTCCCTCCACTTT; cdr3_aa: CAWEDSVSSLHF
j_call: TRBJ2-7; d_call: .; clone_size: .; v_call: TRBV7-5; cdr3_nt: TGTGCCAGAAGCAGTAGCGGGAATCTCTCCTACGAGCAGTACTTC; cdr3_aa: CARSSSGNLSYEQYF
j_call: TRBJ1-1; d_call: .; clone_size: few; v_call: TRBV12-5; cdr3_nt: TGTGCTAGTGGTTTGGGAGGGTTTGGCACTGAAGCTTTCTTT; cdr3_aa: CASGLGGFGTEAFF
j_call: TRBJ1-4; d_call: TRBD1; clone_size: .; v_call: TRBV2; cdr3_nt: TGTGCCAGCAGTGAAGAAAGGACAGGGATTAATGAAAAACTGTTTTTT; cdr3_aa: CASSEERTGINEKLFF
j_call: TRBJ1-5; d_call: .; clone_size: .; v_call: TRBV5-8; cdr3_nt: TGTGCCAGCAGCATAATCCAGGCCAGGGCTGCTCAGCCCCAGCATTTT; cdr3_aa: CASSIIQARAAQPQHF
j_call: TRBJ1-2; d_call: TRBD1; clone_size: few; v_call: TRBV7-9; cdr3_nt: TGTGCCAGCAGCTTATTCGGTGACAGGGGTCGAGGCTACACCTTC; cdr3_aa: CASSLFGDRGRGYTF
j_call: TRBJ2-1; d_call: .; clone_size: .; v_call: TRBV5-1; cdr3_nt: TGCGCCAGCAGCTTGGCCAGTGAGCAGTTCTTC; cdr3_aa: CASSLASEQFF
j_call: TRBJ1-6; d_call: .; clone_size: .; v_call: TRBV11-2; cdr3_nt: TGTGCCAGCAGCTTAACAGGGCCAGCCGCACCCCTCCACTTT; cdr3_aa: CASSLTGPAAPLHF
j_call: TRBJ1-1; d_call: .; clone_size: .; v_call: TRBV6-4; cdr3_nt: TGTGCCAGCAGTGACCGCAGGAACATGAACACTGAAGCTTTCTTT; cdr3_aa: CASSDRRNMNTEAFF
j_call: TRBJ1-5; d_call: .; clone_size: .; v_call: TRBV7-8; cdr3_nt: TGTGCCAGCAGCCTCAGGGATGTCAATCAGCCCCAGCATTTT; cdr3_aa: CASSLRDVNQPQHF
j_call: TRBJ2-1; d_call: .; clone_size: .; v_call: TRBV11-2; cdr3_nt: TGTGCCAGCAGCCACCAGGATGAGCAGTTCTTC; cdr3_aa: CASSHQDEQFF
j_call: TRBJ1-5; d_call: .; clone_size: .; v_call: TRBV5-1; cdr3_nt: TGCGCCAGCAGCCCGGACGGGGTTTATAGCAATCAGCCCCAGCATTTT; cdr3_aa: CASSPDGVYSNQPQHF
j_call: TRBJ2-7; d_call: .; clone_size: .; v_call: TRBV15; cdr3_nt: TGTGCCACCAGCAGAGGACAGGAATTATACGAGCAGTACTTC; cdr3_aa: CATSRGQELYEQYF
j_call: TRBJ2-7; d_call: .; clone_size: .; v_call: TRBV5-1; cdr3_nt: .; cdr3_aa: CASSFGPGNTYEQYF
j_call: TRBJ2-3; d_call: TRBD2; clone_size: few; v_call: TRBV7-3; cdr3_nt: TGTGCCAGCAGCTTTGCTAGCGGGGCCTCAGATACGCAGTATTTT; cdr3_aa: CASSFASGASDTQYF
j_call: TRBJ2-7; d_call: TRBD1; clone_size: .; v_call: TRBV5-1; cdr3_nt: TGCGCCAGCAGCTTCGAGACAGGGACCTACGAGCAGTACTTC; cdr3_aa: CASSFETGTYEQYF
j_call: TRBJ2-2; d_call: TRBD2; clone_size: .; v_call: TRBV19; cdr3_nt: TGTGCCAGTACCCTTGACTGGACTAGCGGGAGGGCGGGCACCGGGGAGCTGTTTTTT; cdr3_aa: CASTLDWTSGRAGTGELFF
j_call: TRBJ1-1; d_call: .; clone_size: .; v_call: TRBV18; cdr3_nt: TGTGCCAGCTCACCACCTTCGGCCGGGGGGAACACTGAAGCTTTCTTT; cdr3_aa: CASSPPSAGGNTEAFF
j_call: TRBJ1-1; d_call: .; clone_size: .; v_call: TRBV5-1; cdr3_nt: TGCGCCAGCAGCCCCGTAACAGGGAACACTGAAGCTTTCTTT; cdr3_aa: CASSPVTGNTEAFF
j_call: TRBJ2-7; d_call: .; clone_size: .; v_call: TRBV6-5; cdr3_nt: TGTGCCAGCAGTTACCCGATGGAGGCAGCCTCCTACGAGCAGTACTTC; cdr3_aa: CASSYPMEAASYEQYF